The 31 T cell receptor beta chains below all came from one sample that was sequenced in a study of hypomethylating agent response in myelodysplastic syndrome. Only in-frame clones appear in the TCRdb table, and some are missing; sequencing was by immunoSEQ multiplex PCR. The sample includes 6,000 to 7,000 clones, about 82% of them seen just once. The sample was bone marrow, taken before or after starting hypomethylating agent treatment for myelodysplastic syndrome (not recorded which). These receptors came from a human donor with myelodysplastic syndrome.

This chain uses TRBV6-1 with TRBJ2-2; D is possibly TRBD1 (7 bases). In germline, CDR1 is MNHNS, CDR2 SASEGT. This CDR3 comprises 15 residues. Between the trimmed V and J ends, which lost 1 base and 6 bases, there was a span of 12 bases. The CDR3 loop is CASSEVRGAAGELFF. CDR3 DNA: TGTGCCAGCAGTGAAGTCAGGGGGGCGGCCGGGGAGCTGTTTTTT.

This clone was counted only a few times. The chain uses TRBV28 and TRBJ2-6, with TRBD1 identical over 8 bases. The ends lost 4 bases at V and 0 bases at J; junction bases unmatched: 2. This CDR3 spans 16 amino acids. Germline V gene sequence: CDR1 MDHEN, CDR2 SYDVKM. The CDR3 DNA reads as TGTGCCAGCAGTTGGACAGGGCGCTCTGGGGCCAACGTCCTGACTTTC. Translation gives CASSWTGRSGANVLTF.

The chain has TRBV10-2 and TRBJ2-3, with TRBD2 matching 14 bases. The CDR3 length is 18 residues. V lost 1 base to trimming and J lost 5 bases; unmatched junction nucleotides: 8. Germline V gene data show CDR1 as WSHSY and CDR2 as SAAADI. The CDR3 loop is CASSEWTSGRRRIDTQYF. In DNA form, the CDR3 reads TGCGCCAGCAGTGAGTGGACTAGCGGGAGGAGGAGGATAGATACGCAGTATTTT.

This chain joins TRBV19 and TRBJ1-2; 7 bases map to TRBD1. V shed 3 bases and J 5 bases; nucleotides not matched to a gene: 9. Germline V gene data show CDR1 as LNHDA and CDR2 as SQIVND (reference sequence). This CDR3 region has 15 residues. The CDR3 reads CASSIVPTGSYGYTF. The DNA for the CDR3 is TGTGCCAGTAGTATCGTCCCGACAGGGTCTTATGGCTACACCTTC.

This clone has a handful of counts. The V and J genes are TRBV11-2 and TRBJ2-5; D gene uncertain. This CDR3 has 14 residues. Between the trimmed V and J ends, which lost 1 base and 1 base, there was a span of 7 bases. Looked up from germline, CDR1 is SGHAT and CDR2 is FQNNGV. The CDR3 region is CASSLVRPQETQYF. The CDR3 region has the DNA TGTGCCAGCAGCTTAGTACGGCCCCAAGAGACCCAGTACTTC.

This clone was counted a few times. The rearrangement joins TRBV27 to TRBJ2-7; weak D call: TRBD2 (6 bases). Germline values: CDR1 MNHEY, CDR2 SMNVEV (reference sequence). Deletions cut 2 bases from V and 5 bases from J, with 13 bases between. CDR3 length equals 14 residues. The CDR3 protein is CASSLGGTPNEQYF. The CDR3 region has the DNA TGTGCCAGCAGTTTAGGCGGGACCCCCAACGAGCAGTACTTC.

This chain joins TRBV11-3 and TRBJ2-5; no firm D call. The J call may be in error: the DNA end matches TRBJ2-7 better. Germline CDR1 SGHNT, CDR2 YENEEA. The CDR3 contains 14 residues. In DNA, the CDR3 is TGTGCCAGCAGCTTAGCACAGAACCCCTACGAGCAGTACTTC. The encoded protein is CASSLAQNPYEQYF.

This chain links TRBV9 with TRBJ1-4, with TRBD1 matching over 8 bases. From germline, CDR1 is SGDLS and CDR2 YYNGEE. The CDR3 is 16 residues long. Trimming at V came to 4 bases and at J to 7 bases, leaving 12 bases not matched to a gene. CDR3 bases: TGTGCCAGCAGCACTACCCCAGGGGGCGCAGTTGAAAAACTGTTTTTT. Protein: CASSTTPGGAVEKLFF.

This clone was observed a handful of times. This chain joins TRBV19 and TRBJ1-1, with a weak D call TRBD1 (6 bases). CDR3 size: 13 residues. Trimming stripped 5 bases from V and 6 bases from J, with 13 bases between. From germline, CDR1 is LNHDA and CDR2 SQIVND (reference sequence). CDR3 region: CASSGFRGAEAFF. As DNA, the CDR3 is TGTGCCAGTAGTGGTTTCAGGGGAGCTGAAGCTTTCTTT.

The chain couples TRBV19 to TRBJ2-1; tentatively, D is TRBD2 (5 bases). V was clipped by 7 bases and J by 1 base, with 14 bases between them. This CDR3 has 15 residues. CDR1 LNHDA and CDR2 SQIVND come from the germline V gene (reference sequence). The CDR3 loop reads CASTPRLLSYNEQFF. For the CDR3, the DNA is TGTGCCAGTACCCCTCGACTACTTTCCTACAATGAGCAGTTCTTC.

V gene TRBV29-1 combines with J gene TRBJ2-7, with 7 positions matching TRBD1. Trimming took 5 bases from V and 2 from J; bases not matched to a gene: 3. CDR1 and CDR2 (germline): SQVTM, ANQGSEA. The CDR3 is 12 residues long. The chain's CDR3 is CSVQQGTYEQYF. For the CDR3, the DNA is TGCAGCGTTCAACAGGGGACCTACGAGCAGTACTTC.

This chain links TRBV18 with TRBJ1-1; 10 nucleotides align to TRBD1. The germline V gene has CDR1 KGHSH and CDR2 LQKENI. This CDR3 region has 16 residues. J lost 5 bases, V lost 6 bases, and 12 bases had no gene match. This CDR3 reads CASSPSDRGLGTEAFF. DNA of the CDR3: TGTGCCAGCTCTCCTTCAGACAGGGGGCTAGGAACTGAAGCTTTCTTT.

The V gene is TRBV19, the J gene TRBJ2-3; tentatively, D is TRBD2 (5 bases). CDR1 and CDR2 (germline): LNHDA, SQIVND (reference sequence). Deletions cut 5 bases from V and 0 bases from J, with 18 bases between. The CDR3 sequence is 17 residues long. The chain's CDR3 is CASSVLTSTISTDTQYF. The CDR3 nucleotides are TGTGCCAGTAGTGTTCTAACTAGTACTATCAGCACAGATACGCAGTATTTT.

The chain employs TRBV7-2 and TRBJ1-6, with D unresolved. Germline-derived CDR1 and CDR2 are SGHTA and FQGNSA. The CDR3 length is 12 residues. The V gene lost 5 bases and the J gene lost 6 bases, with 5 bases spanning the gap. The CDR3, as DNA: TGTGCCAGCAGCCCTAGTAATTCACCCCTCCACTTT. Amino acid sequence: CASSPSNSPLHF.

The chain's CDR3 is CASSLTSANYEQYF. The CDR3 coding sequence is TGCGCCAGCAGCTTGACTAGCGCTAATTACGAGCAGTACTTC. The chain has TRBV5-1 and TRBJ2-7, with 7 bases that match TRBD2. This CDR3 contains 14 residues. The germline V gene encodes CDR1 SGHRS and CDR2 YFSETQ. The J segment lost 4 bases and the V segment lost 1 base, leaving 5 bases of the junction unmatched. Supplemented by reference TRBV5-1 and TRBJ2-7, the full variable domain reads KAGVTQTPRYLIKTRGQQVTLSCSPISGHRSVSWYQQTPGQGLQFLFEYFSETQRNKGNFPGRFSGRQFSNSRSEMNVSTLELGDSALYLCASSLTSANYEQYFGPGTRLTVT.

The V and J genes are TRBV21-1 and TRBJ2-1; the DNA was not compared with TRBD2, the D call given in the table. TRBV21-1 is classified as a pseudogene. This CDR3 contains 18 residues. DNA for the CDR3: TGTGCCAGCAGCACGCAACCCAGGGAGGGCCGATTCTACAATGAGCAGTTCTTC. Translation gives CASSTQPREGRFYNEQFF.

The chain carries TRBV6-1 and TRBJ2-1; 8 bases align to TRBD1. The CDR3 sequence is 16 residues long. V dropped 2 bases and J dropped 0; count of bases not matched to a gene: 3. In germline, CDR1 is MNHNS, CDR2 SASEGT. CDR3 protein: CASSERTGSSYNEQFF. The CDR3 DNA follows: TGTGCCAGCAGTGAAAGGACAGGGAGCTCCTACAATGAGCAGTTCTTC.

This clone is a singleton in its sample. This chain uses TRBV4-3 with TRBJ1-4; D is unresolved. V lost 0 bases and J lost 6, with 8 bases in between. This CDR3 contains 14 residues. CDR1 is LGHNA, CDR2 YSLEER, per germline. This chain's CDR3 is CASSQDTGYEKLFF. The CDR3 DNA is TGCGCCAGCAGCCAAGATACTGGGTATGAAAAACTGTTTTTT.

The genes are TRBV6-1 and TRBJ1-4; no clear D. With 3 bases removed from V and 0 bases from J, the gap between germline ends came to 5 bases. The germline CDR1 and CDR2 sequences are MNHNS and SASEGT. This CDR3 is 14 amino acids long. CDR3: CASSEIPTNEKLFF. The CDR3 coding sequence is TGTGCCAGCAGTGAGATACCAACTAATGAAAAACTGTTTTTT.

This chain links TRBV27 with TRBJ2-2, with 9 nucleotides matching TRBD2. The trim removed 2 bases at V and 4 bases at J, leaving 5 bases unmatched. The CDR3 has 16 residues. Germline CDR1 reads MNHEY; CDR2 reads SMNVEV (reference sequence). This chain's CDR3 is CASSLISGSFTGELFF. Written as DNA, the CDR3 is TGTGCCAGCAGTTTAATTAGCGGGAGCTTCACCGGGGAGCTGTTTTTT.

The chain has TRBV14 and TRBJ2-1; perhaps TRBD1 as D (6 bases). V was pared by 1 base and J by 7 bases, with 8 bases between. This CDR3 has 13 residues. The germline CDR1 and CDR2 sequences are SGHDN and FVKESK. This chain's CDR3 is CASSQARGNEQFF. The CDR3 nucleotides read TGTGCCAGCAGCCAAGCGAGGGGGAATGAGCAGTTCTTC.

This chain uses TRBV6-6 with TRBJ2-5; D is ambiguous. The CDR3 spans 14 residues. Germline V gene data show CDR1 as MNHNY and CDR2 as SVGAGI (reference sequence). V shed 0 bases and J shed 2 bases, with 7 bases lying between them. The DNA for the CDR3 is TGTGCCAGCAGTTACTCGAAAAGACAAGAGACCCAGTACTTC. It is translated as CASSYSKRQETQYF.

The chain has TRBV28 and TRBJ2-7, with D maybe TRBD2 (5 bases). Germline V gene lookup returns CDR1 MDHEN and CDR2 SYDVKM. Trimming left V 3 bases short and J 2 bases short, with 20 bases between. The CDR3 totals 17 residues. The CDR3 region is CASSFKRRTRTTYEQYF. Here the CDR3 DNA reads TGTGCCAGCAGTTTCAAGCGGAGGACCAGAACCACCTACGAGCAGTACTTC. Drawing the rest from reference TRBV28 and TRBJ2-7, the complete variable domain is DVKVTQSSRYLVKRTGEKVFLECVQDMDHENMFWYRQDPGLGLRLIYFSYDVKMKEKGDIPEGYSVSREKKERFSLILESASTNQTSMYLCASSFKRRTRTTYEQYFGPGTRLTVT.

The chain uses TRBV7-6 and TRBJ1-5; maybe TRBD1 (5 bases). V shed 3 bases and J shed 7 bases, with 10 bases lying between them. The CDR3 extends over 13 amino acids. From germline, CDR1 is SGHVS and CDR2 FNYEAQ. CDR3 sequence reads: CASSLREGQPQHF. Here the CDR3 DNA reads TGTGCCAGCAGCTTGCGGGAGGGGCAGCCCCAGCATTTT.

The rearrangement joins TRBV28 to TRBJ1-1, with 7 bases lining up with TRBD1. V dropped 5 bases and J dropped 5; count of bases not matched to a gene: 5. CDR1 is MDHEN, CDR2 SYDVKM, per germline. This CDR3 spans 13 amino acids. As DNA, the CDR3 is TGTGCCAGCAGTCCACCACAGGGGACTGAAGCTTTCTTT. Its protein product is CASSPPQGTEAFF.

The V call is TRBV7-9, the J call TRBJ2-5, with 7 bases aligning to TRBD1. Germline loops: CDR1 SEHNR, CDR2 FQNEAQ (reference sequence). The length of the CDR3 is 14 residues. The trim removed 8 bases at V and 3 bases at J, leaving 9 bases unmatched. The CDR3 sequence: CASYETGTEETQYF. In nucleotides, the CDR3 is TGTGCCAGCTATGAAACCGGGACAGAAGAGACCCAGTACTTC.

V and J are TRBV28 and TRBJ2-1; D is tentatively TRBD1 or TRBD2 (5 bases each). The CDR3 is made up of 16 amino acids. CDR1 and CDR2 (germline): MDHEN, SYDVKM. The germline V and J ends were trimmed by 2 bases and 5 bases, with 16 bases remaining between them. The CDR3 DNA reads TGTGCCAGCAGTTTAGGGCCCTGGGGGAACCACAATGAGCAGTTCTTC. The encoded protein is CASSLGPWGNHNEQFF.

CDR3 sequence: CASSIASPDEQFF. Written as DNA, the CDR3 is TGTGCCAGTAGTATTGCCTCGCCCGATGAGCAGTTCTTC. The J gene is TRBJ2-1, the V gene TRBV19; no firm D call. CDR3 length: 13 residues. The germline gives CDR1 LNHDA, CDR2 SQIVND (reference sequence). The germline V and J ends were trimmed by 3 bases and 8 bases, with 11 bases remaining between them.

The chain carries TRBV11-2 and TRBJ1-4, with 7 bases aligning to TRBD1. The CDR3 runs to 14 residues. The V segment lost 3 bases and the J segment 8 bases; nucleotides outside the gene matches: 6. CDR1 is SGHAT and CDR2 is FQNNGV in the germline V gene. Here the CDR3 reads CASSFTGQREKLFF. As DNA, the CDR3 is TGTGCCAGCAGCTTCACGGGACAGCGGGAAAAACTGTTTTTT.

This chain uses TRBV9 with TRBJ1-2, with D possibly being TRBD1 (5 bases). CDR1 SGDLS and CDR2 YYNGEE come from the germline V gene. The CDR3 extends over 17 amino acids. Trimming stripped 4 bases from V and 0 bases from J, with 19 bases between. The CDR3, as DNA: TGTGCCAGCAGCCTCCGACAGAGCATCTTTACTAACTATGGCTACACCTTC. It translates to CASSLRQSIFTNYGYTF.

This chain uses TRBV5-6 with TRBJ2-3, with TRBD2 matching 8 bases. With 6 bases clipped from V and 6 bases from J, the junction kept 15 bases outside the gene matches. This CDR3 has 16 amino acids. CDR1 and CDR2 from the germline V gene are SGHDT and YYEEEE. The CDR3 region is CASTEAGGSSWDTQYF. In DNA, the CDR3 is TGTGCCAGCACCGAGGCGGGGGGATCTTCATGGGATACGCAGTATTTT.